The 7 T cell receptor beta chains in this list originate from one sample, sequenced in a study of OX40 agonist ivuxolimab in advanced cancers. The table came from immunoSEQ multiplex PCR; TCRdb's copy has only in-frame clones and leaves some out. This table holds about 76,000 clones, about 87% found once. The material sequenced was CD4+ or CD8+ T cells sorted from blood, taken in a trial of the OX40 agonist ivuxolimab. These TCRs come from an adult with an advanced solid tumor such as melanoma, head and neck, liver or kidney cancer.

V is TRBV27 and J is TRBJ1-4, with a possible D match to TRBD1 (5 bases). The germline V and J ends were trimmed by 8 bases and 8 bases, with 21 bases remaining between them. This CDR3 is built from 15 residues. The germline V gene has CDR1 MNHEY and CDR2 SMNVEV (reference sequence). CDR3 amino acids: CASARTGTFREKLFF. Here the CDR3 DNA reads TGTGCCAGCGCACGGACCGGGACCTTTAGGGAAAAACTGTTTTTT.

This clone was seen once. This rearrangement joins TRBV5-4 to TRBJ1-6; D remains unclear. Trimming removed 7 bases at V and 9 bases at J, with 17 bases between. CDR1 and CDR2 from the germline V gene are SGHNT and YYREEE (reference sequence). The CDR3 covers 14 residues. The CDR3 loop is CASGRSGSISPLHF. The CDR3 DNA reads as TGTGCCAGCGGACGGTCGGGGTCAATTTCACCCCTCCACTTT.

The J gene is TRBJ2-5, the V gene TRBV2; 7 bases match TRBD2. Per the germline V gene, CDR1 is SNHLY and CDR2 is FYNNEI. V trimming: 8 bases; J trimming: 5 bases; junction bases outside the gene matches: 2. This CDR3 has 11 amino acids. The CDR3 here is CASDGGETQYF. The CDR3, as DNA: TGTGCCAGCGACGGGGGGGAGACCCAGTACTTC.

The chain has TRBV19 and TRBJ1-5, with TRBD1 as a possible D gene (6 bases). This CDR3 has 16 residues. V gave up 7 bases and J gave up 2 bases, with 18 bases separating them. CDR1 and CDR2 from the germline V gene are LNHDA and SQIVND (reference sequence). CDR3 protein: CASTITGRGGNQPQHF. CDR3 nucleotides: TGTGCCAGTACCATAACCGGGAGGGGGGGCAATCAGCCCCAGCATTTT.

The V and J genes are TRBV4-1 and TRBJ1-2, with 7 bases lining up with TRBD1. Germline V lookup: CDR1 MGHRA, CDR2 YSYEKL. CDR3 length equals 17 residues. With 4 bases clipped from V and 5 bases from J, the junction kept 16 bases outside the gene matches. CDR3 amino acids: CASSRSRDRGLFYGYTF. The CDR3 DNA sequence: TGCGCCAGCAGCCGAAGCCGGGACAGAGGGCTGTTTTATGGCTACACCTTC.

This clone was detected only a few times. The chain is built from TRBV7-3 and TRBJ1-6; D not resolved. The CDR3 extends over 15 amino acids. V dropped 5 bases and J dropped 1 base, with 9 bases sitting between them. Germline V gene data show CDR1 as SGHTA and CDR2 as FQGTGA. This chain's CDR3 is CASSPHGSYNSPLHF. In DNA form, the CDR3 reads TGTGCCAGCAGCCCACACGGGTCCTATAATTCACCCCTCCACTTT.

V usage is TRBV30 and J usage is TRBJ2-5; D is possibly TRBD1 or TRBD2 (5 bases each). The V gene lost 0 bases and the J gene lost 5 bases, with 16 bases spanning the gap. CDR1 is GTSNPN and CDR2 is SVGIG in the germline V gene (reference sequence). The CDR3 is 15 residues long. CDR3 protein: CAWSVQGWEWETQYF. In DNA, the CDR3 is TGTGCCTGGAGTGTTCAGGGATGGGAGTGGGAGACCCAGTACTTC.